The 13 T cell receptor beta chains below all came from one sample that was sequenced in a study of robustness of blood B and T cell sequencing. cDNA synthesis used template switching with a 5' universal priming oligo. A 12-nucleotide random UMI in the template-switch oligo labeled every cDNA molecule. One entry per CDR3 protein, called by TCRdb with MiXCR from the PCR reads. Among roughly 1,400 distinct CDR3 sequences listed, 60% to 80% were seen once. Instead of genomic DNA, mRNA was used to measure TCR beta repertoires. Sequencing was carried out using peripheral blood. The receptors derive from a human donor in good health.

This clonotype came up a few times. This chain uses TRBV29-1 with TRBJ1-2; tentative D call: TRBD1 (6 bases). V was cut by 3 bases and J by 8 bases, with 13 bases left in between. Germline V CDR1 and CDR2: SQVTM, ANQGSEA. CDR3 length: 12 amino acids. The CDR3 here is CSVDEQGGGYTF. CDR3 DNA sequence: TGCAGCGTTGACGAACAGGGTGGAGGCTACACCTTC.

This clonotype has just a few counts. The gene calls are TRBV15 and TRBJ1-5; D not certain. The CDR3 runs 14 residues. The germline V gene has CDR1 LNHNV and CDR2 YYDKDF (reference sequence). V lost 2 bases to trimming and J lost 7 bases, with 12 bases between them. The CDR3 DNA is TGTGCCACCAGCAGAACGCGAGAAGGACAGCCCCAGCATTTT. This codes for CATSRTREGQPQHF. Complete variable domain (other parts from reference TRBV15 and TRBJ1-5): DAMVIQNPRYQVTQFGKPVTLSCSQTLNHNVMYWYQQKSSQAPKLLFHYYDKDFNNEADTPDNFQSRRPNTSFCFLDIRSPGLGDTAMYLCATSRTREGQPQHFGDGTRLSIL.

This chain uses TRBV7-3 with TRBJ2-3, with D perhaps TRBD2 (5 bases). Germline V gene data show CDR1 as SGHTA and CDR2 as FQGTGA. Trimming left V 3 bases short and J 6 bases short, with 10 bases between. CDR3 length: 13 amino acids. The CDR3, as DNA: TGTGCCAGCAGCTTTCGGCGAGGGGATACGCAGTATTTT. This gives the protein CASSFRRGDTQYF.

This clonotype was found a few times. This chain connects TRBV1 to TRBJ1-5. TRBV1 is classified as a pseudogene. The CDR3 length is 13 residues. The CDR3 here is CTSSQECVIRQHF. The DNA for the CDR3 is TGCACCAGCAGCCAAGAATGCGTAATTCGCCAGCATTTT.

This clonotype was seen more than once but under ten times. V usage is TRBV5-1 and J usage is TRBJ1-1, with 7 bases lining up with TRBD1. Germline CDR1 SGHRS, CDR2 YFSETQ. Trimming cost V 3 bases and J 6 bases; bases outside gene matches: 8. The CDR3 length is 14 residues. In nucleotides, the CDR3 is TGCGCCAGCAGCTCCAGGGGGGGATTGTCTGAAGCTTTCTTT. Its translation is CASSSRGGLSEAFF.

This chain joins TRBV20-1 and TRBJ1-1, with D perhaps TRBD1 (5 bases). The germline V gene has CDR1 DFQATT and CDR2 SNEGSKA (reference sequence). The CDR3 covers 15 residues. The ends were cut back, 3 bases at V and 3 bases at J, with 17 bases in the middle. The CDR3 loop reads CSARVAGTKDTEAFF. The CDR3 bases are TGCAGTGCTAGGGTTGCCGGGACGAAGGACACTGAAGCTTTCTTT.

The rearrangement uses TRBV30 and TRBJ1-1; 8 bases fit TRBD1. CDR1 and CDR2 from the germline V gene are GTSNPN and SVGIG (reference sequence). CDR3 length equals 15 residues. The V and J ends lost 4 bases and 2 bases, in that order; junction bases with no gene match: 9. CDR3 DNA: TGTGCCTGGATGGCAGGGGGCTCTCCAAACACTGAAGCTTTCTTT. The encoded protein is CAWMAGGSPNTEAFF.

The chain has TRBV29-1 and TRBJ2-3; possible D gene TRBD2, 5 bases. Germline CDR1 is SQVTM and CDR2 is ANQGSEA. The CDR3 length is 14 residues. Trimming shortened V by 4 bases and J by 7 bases, and 18 bases separated the two germline ends. This CDR3 is CSVVPAAPGYTQYF. The CDR3 DNA follows: TGCAGCGTTGTTCCAGCGGCACCGGGGTATACGCAGTATTTT.

This rearrangement joins TRBV5-1 to TRBJ1-1, with a possible D match to TRBD1 (6 bases). Trimming cost V 4 bases and J 7 bases, with 20 bases left between them. Germline V gene data show CDR1 as SGHRS and CDR2 as YFSETQ. This CDR3 region has 15 residues. CDR3 sequence: CASSDLSSGVGEAFF. The CDR3 bases are TGCGCCAGCAGCGACTTGTCGTCAGGGGTTGGTGAAGCTTTCTTT.

In its sample, this clonotype was seen once. The rearrangement uses TRBV15 and TRBJ1-5, with no clear D. The germline V and J ends were trimmed by 0 bases and 4 bases, with 1 base remaining between them. This CDR3 is 12 amino acids long. The germline gives CDR1 LNHNV, CDR2 YYDKDF (reference sequence). The CDR3 sequence: CATSRDNQPQHF. CDR3 nucleotide sequence: TGTGCCACCAGCAGAGATAATCAGCCCCAGCATTTT.

This clonotype appeared a single time. The J gene is TRBJ1-1, the V gene TRBV29-1, with D unresolved. Between the trimmed V and J ends, which lost 3 bases and 0 bases, there was a span of 8 bases. The CDR3 totals 13 residues. Per the germline V gene, CDR1 is SQVTM and CDR2 is ANQGSEA. The CDR3 DNA reads TGCAGCGTTGACGGGGTCTTGAACACTGAAGCTTTCTTT. It codes for CSVDGVLNTEAFF. The entire variable domain, with the rest obtained from reference TRBV29-1 and TRBJ1-1, is as follows: SAVISQKPSRDICQRGTSLTIQCQVDSQVTMMFWYRQQPGQSLTLIATANQGSEATYESGFVIDKFPISRPNLTFSTLTVSNMSPEDSSIYLCSVDGVLNTEAFFGQGTRLTVV.

The genes are TRBV9 and TRBJ1-2; TRBD1 agrees at 8 bases. The V gene end was trimmed by 2 bases and the J gene end by 3 bases; junction bases not matched to a gene: 3. The length of the CDR3 is 14 residues. CDR1 and CDR2 (germline): SGDLS, YYNGEE. CDR3 nucleotides: TGTGCCAGCAGCGTCGACAGGGGTGACTATGGCTACACCTTC. Translation gives CASSVDRGDYGYTF.

This clonotype was observed a few times. The V call is TRBV7-3, the J call TRBJ1-1, with 9 bases that match TRBD1. The CDR3 is 17 amino acids. The germline V gene encodes CDR1 SGHTA and CDR2 FQGTGA. V lost 1 base, J lost 1 base, and 7 bases stayed unmatched. The DNA for the CDR3 is TGTGCCAGCAGCTTAAGGTCCAAGGGACAGGGGAACACTGAAGCTTTCTTT. It is translated as CASSLRSKGQGNTEAFF.